This record looks at one T cell receptor beta chain sequence and its context. Using immunoSEQ multiplex PCR, the repertoire was profiled, and TCRdb retains in-frame clones only, with some absent. The table shows tens of thousands of clones, with approximately 88% occurring only once. The CDR3 covers 17 residues. J gave up 2 bases and V 3 bases, and 10 bases lay outside the gene matches. Germline loops: CDR1 WSHSY, CDR2 SAAADI. The data were taken from a study of identifying expanded T cells in peripheral blood. This receptor was taken from a person between 18 and 75 years old in good health. The chain employs TRBV10-2 and TRBJ1-2; 9 bases align to TRBD1. Specimen: blood. DNA for the CDR3: TGCGCCAGCAGTGACTACTCCGGCGGACAGGGGAACTATGGCTACACCTTC. Amino acids: CASSDYSGGQGNYGYTF.